The 10 T cell receptor beta chains given below trace back to one sample, sequenced in a study of control samples from healthy donors and cancer patients. Profiled with immunoSEQ multiplex PCR; TCRdb holds only in-frame clones, not every one. The sample gives 150,000 to 200,000 clones, roughly 92% of which show up once; approximately 1.4% is in the top ten. The specimen sequenced was blood. The receptors shown here come from a woman between 18 and 30 years old in good health.

This clone was seen a single time. This chain uses TRBV6-2 or TRBV6-3 with TRBJ2-1; 7 bases fit TRBD1. This CDR3 contains 19 residues. Germline V gene data show CDR1 as MNHEY and CDR2 as SVGEGT. The trim removed 0 bases at V and 9 bases at J, leaving 20 bases unmatched. CDR3 loop: CASSYSSHRGGGPEGEQFF. The CDR3 DNA reads TGTGCCAGCAGTTACTCTTCCCACAGGGGTGGGGGCCCAGAGGGTGAGCAGTTCTTC.

The chain has TRBV6-5 and TRBJ1-2; no definite D call. Germline CDR1 and CDR2: MNHEY and SVGAGI. The CDR3 contains 10 residues. V was cut by 10 bases and J by 4 bases, with 7 bases left in between. CDR3 nucleotide sequence: TGTGCCATCCTCCTCTATGGCTACACCTTC. Protein sequence: CAILLYGYTF.

The chain carries TRBV5-8 and TRBJ1-1; D perhaps matches TRBD1 (5 bases). V was cut by 0 bases and J by 6 bases, with 18 bases left in between. Germline V gene sequence: CDR1 SGHTS, CDR2 YDEGEE. The CDR3 covers 16 residues. The CDR3 reads CASSLDLWQGDAEAFF. CDR3 DNA: TGTGCCAGCAGCTTGGACCTGTGGCAGGGTGACGCTGAAGCTTTCTTT. The variable domain in full, completed from reference TRBV5-8 and TRBJ1-1, reads EAGVTQSPTHLIKTRGQQATLRCSPISGHTSVYWYQQALGLGLQFLLWYDEGEERNRGNFPPRFSGRQFPNYSSELNVNALELEDSALYLCASSLDLWQGDAEAFFGQGTRLTVV.

In DNA form, the CDR3 reads TGTGCCAGCGAGGGACTCGTCACCGGGGAGCTGTTTTTT. This codes for CASEGLVTGELFF. This chain joins TRBV5-8 and TRBJ2-2; possible D gene TRBD2, 6 bases. The germline CDR1 and CDR2 sequences are SGHTS and YDEGEE. Trimming removed 7 bases at V and 4 bases at J, with 11 bases between. The CDR3 runs 13 residues.

This clone was recorded only once. The V and J genes are TRBV6-5 and TRBJ2-7, with TRBD1 as a possible D gene (6 bases). The length of the CDR3 is 13 residues. Germline V gives CDR1 MNHEY, CDR2 SVGAGI. The germline V and J ends were trimmed by 10 bases and 8 bases, with 21 bases remaining between them. The CDR3 sequence is CATMSGGAGKQYF. In nucleotides, the CDR3 is TGTGCCACCATGAGTGGGGGCGCGGGCAAGCAGTACTTC.

J is TRBJ1-6 and V is TRBV20-1; a weak D match, TRBD1 (5 bases). The CDR3 is 14 amino acids. Trimming took off 3 bases at V and 5 bases at J, with 11 bases between the two ends. Germline loops: CDR1 DFQATT, CDR2 SNEGSKA (reference sequence). The CDR3 sequence: CSASFRVDNSPLHF. CDR3 bases: TGCAGTGCTAGTTTCAGGGTGGATAATTCACCCCTCCACTTT.

The genes are TRBV28 and TRBJ1-2, with D maybe TRBD1 (6 bases). V lost 7 bases and J 8 bases, leaving 17 bases between the germline ends. This CDR3 has 13 residues. The germline CDR1 and CDR2 sequences are MDHEN and SYDVKM. DNA of the CDR3: TGTGCCAGCATGATGAGGGGGTCAAGGGGCTACACCTTC. Its protein product is CASMMRGSRGYTF.

Here the CDR3 DNA reads TGTGCCACCAGCAGAGATTTGGTAGGGGCGAGCTATGGCTACACCTTC. Residues: CATSRDLVGASYGYTF. The chain uses TRBV15 and TRBJ1-2; possibly TRBD1 for D (5 bases). This CDR3 is built from 16 residues. Trimming removed 0 bases at V and 4 bases at J, with 15 bases between. Per the germline V gene, CDR1 is LNHNV and CDR2 is YYDKDF (reference sequence). Supplemented by reference TRBV15 and TRBJ1-2, the full variable domain reads DAMVIQNPRYQVTQFGKPVTLSCSQTLNHNVMYWYQQKSSQAPKLLFHYYDKDFNNEADTPDNFQSRRPNTSFCFLDIRSPGLGDTAMYLCATSRDLVGASYGYTFGSGTRLTVV.

This chain connects TRBV7-2 to TRBJ2-2, with 9 bases matching TRBD1. The V gene end was trimmed by 5 bases and the J gene end by 5 bases; junction bases not matched to a gene: 6. This CDR3 is 15 amino acids long. Looked up from germline, CDR1 is SGHTA and CDR2 is FQGNSA. The CDR3, as DNA: TGTGCCAGCAGCCCCGGGACAGGGAATACCGGGGAGCTGTTTTTT. Encoded protein: CASSPGTGNTGELFF.

The V and J genes are TRBV28 and TRBJ1-1; TRBD1 might be the D (6 bases). V gave up 4 bases and J gave up 3 bases, with 12 bases separating them. This CDR3 spans 14 amino acids. Germline CDR1 and CDR2: MDHEN and SYDVKM. CDR3 in DNA: TGTGCCAGCAGTTACACGGACAGATACACTGAAGCTTTCTTT. This sequence encodes CASSYTDRYTEAFF.